Below are 9 T cell receptor beta chains sequenced from a single sample in a study of blood T cells in healthy people across ages. Alongside a J-beta primer mix, a sample-barcoded 5' primer served in a second PCR lasting about 7 to 12 cycles. TCRdb fed the 5' RACE reads into MiXCR, producing one record per CDR3 protein. Of 1.5 million to 1.8 million distinct CDR3 sequences in the sample, approximately 42% are singletons; the top ten hold more than 4%. Sequenced sample: blood. The receptors originated from a woman between 18 and 30 years old in good health.

The chain employs TRBV7-2 and TRBJ1-5; 8 bases line up with TRBD1. Trimming cost V 2 bases and J 6 bases; bases outside gene matches: 15. The CDR3 contains 18 residues. Germline CDR1 SGHTA, CDR2 FQGNSA. The CDR3 sequence is CASSLSFGGQTGVQPQHF. As DNA, the CDR3 is TGTGCCAGCAGCTTAAGCTTCGGTGGGCAGACAGGGGTTCAGCCCCAGCATTTT.

V and J are TRBV19 and TRBJ1-5, with D unclear. V lost 4 bases and J lost 1, with 11 bases in between. The V gene's germline CDR1 is LNHDA and CDR2 SQIVND (reference sequence). The CDR3 extends over 15 amino acids. CDR3 sequence reads: CASSRTPNSNQPQHF. CDR3 sequence (DNA): TGTGCCAGTAGTAGGACCCCGAACAGCAATCAGCCCCAGCATTTT.

The J gene is TRBJ1-6, the V gene TRBV3-1, with a tentative D call TRBD1 (5 bases). CDR3 length: 17 amino acids. Germline CDR1 LGHDT, CDR2 YNNKEL (reference sequence). Deletions cut 4 bases from V and 5 bases from J, with 18 bases between. CDR3 in amino acids: CASSRSGLSIDNSPLHF. CDR3 DNA sequence: TGTGCCAGCAGCCGGTCGGGACTCTCCATCGATAATTCACCCCTCCACTTT.

V and J are TRBV9 and TRBJ2-7; D not resolved. Germline CDR1 and CDR2: SGDLS and YYNGEE. The CDR3 is made up of 12 amino acids. Trimming removed 4 bases at V and 8 bases at J, with 13 bases between. The CDR3 spells CASSTATGQQYF. CDR3 DNA: TGTGCCAGCAGCACCGCGACGGGTCAGCAGTACTTC. Combining the CDR3 with reference TRBV9 and TRBJ2-7 gives the whole variable domain DSGVTQTPKHLITATGQRVTLRCSPRSGDLSVYWYQQSLDQGLQFLIQYYNGEERAKGNILERFSAQQFPDLHSELNLSSLELGDSALYFCASSTATGQQYFGPGTRLTVT.

The chain carries TRBV9 and TRBJ2-1; 9 bases fit TRBD2. The assigned J gene may be wrong: the sequence end matches TRBJ2-7 better. The CDR3 extends over 17 amino acids. Germline CDR1 SGDLS, CDR2 YYNGEE. In DNA, the CDR3 is TGTGCCAGCAGCGTAGGCCCCCGAGCGGGAGGAATGGCCGAGCAGTACTTC. It yields the protein CASSVGPRAGGMAEQYF.

The sample holds one count of this clonotype. V usage is TRBV4-3 and J usage is TRBJ2-1; 9 nucleotides line up with TRBD2. With V trimmed by 10 bases and J by 4 bases, 11 bases remained unmatched. CDR1 is LGHNA and CDR2 is YSLEER in the germline V gene. The CDR3 covers 15 residues. For the CDR3, the DNA is TGCGCCAACCCCAGGAGGCTAGCGGGATACAATGAGCAGTTCTTC. Its translation: CANPRRLAGYNEQFF.

The chain has TRBV5-5 and TRBJ2-6; perhaps TRBD1 as D (8 bases). This CDR3 is 17 amino acids long. V was cut by 4 bases and J by 1 base, with 15 bases left in between. Germline V gene lookup returns CDR1 SGHKS and CDR2 YYEKEE (reference sequence). The CDR3, as DNA: TGTGCCAGCAGCAGCGGGACAGGCCAATCTGGGGCCAACGTCCTGACTTTC. This translates into CASSSGTGQSGANVLTF.

This clonotype was recorded only once. The chain couples TRBV7-2 to TRBJ2-7; TRBD2 aligns across 12 bases. With 1 base clipped from V and 7 bases from J, the junction kept 11 bases outside the gene matches. The V gene's germline CDR1 is SGHTA and CDR2 FQGNSA. The CDR3 covers 17 residues. CDR3 sequence (DNA): TGTGCCAGCAGCTTAGAGGCTAGCGGGGGGGCTCTAAATGAGCAGTACTTC. This sequence encodes CASSLEASGGALNEQYF.

The CDR3 DNA sequence: TGCAGTGCTCAAAGGGGGACAGGGGCCGGAGTGCAGTTCTTC. It translates to CSAQRGTGAGVQFF. The chain has TRBV20-1 and TRBJ2-1; 10 nucleotides align to TRBD1. The V gene's germline CDR1 is DFQATT and CDR2 SNEGSKA (reference sequence). Losses at the gene ends were 5 bases for V and 12 bases for J; bases not matched to a gene: 13. The CDR3 length is 14 residues.